This entry is about one T cell receptor beta chain. Its antigen is not identified. The sample belongs to a study of cytomegalovirus exposure and HLA in healthy donors. Study outcomes and limitations: One cluster of highly shared sequence variants probably arose as a sequencing artifact. Earlier findings revealed that most TCR beta V segments proved productive either about 90% or about 30% of the time. Reported performance of the classifier showed diagnosis of cytomegalovirus status with high specificity and sensitivity.

The PCR employed 60 Vbeta primers together with 13 Jbeta primers. In the study's own analysis: Approximately 12 million of the 80 million or so unique TCR beta chains counted in a later analysis were shared. TCRdb's table, derived via immunoSEQ multiplex PCR, lists solely in-frame clones and lacks some. The V and J calls and clone size were taken over from that table, and D and trimming were inferred from the DNA. The sample yields about 130,000 clones, about four fifths seen once. The V segment lost 4 bases and the J segment 7 bases; nucleotides outside the gene matches: 6. Germline-derived CDR1 and CDR2 are SEHNR and FQNEAQ (reference sequence). This CDR3 is built from 13 residues.

The V gene is TRBV7-9, the J gene TRBJ1-1; 7 bases are a match to TRBD1. Specimen: PBMCs. This clonotype originated in a man aged 25 to 45 in good health and CMV-seronegative. This CDR3 is CASSSSDRVEAFF. CDR3 in DNA: TGTGCCAGCAGCTCCTCCGACAGGGTTGAAGCTTTCTTT.